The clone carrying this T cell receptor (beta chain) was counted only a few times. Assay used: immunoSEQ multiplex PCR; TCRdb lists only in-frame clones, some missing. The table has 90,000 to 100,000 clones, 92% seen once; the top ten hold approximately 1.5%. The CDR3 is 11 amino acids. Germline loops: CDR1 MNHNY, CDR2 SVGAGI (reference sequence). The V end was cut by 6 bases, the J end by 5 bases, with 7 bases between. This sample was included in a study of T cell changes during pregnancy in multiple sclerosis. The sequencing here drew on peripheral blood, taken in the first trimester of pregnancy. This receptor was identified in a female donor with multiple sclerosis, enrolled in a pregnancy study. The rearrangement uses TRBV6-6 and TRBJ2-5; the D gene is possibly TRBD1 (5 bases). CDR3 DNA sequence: TGTGCCAGCAGGGGGCTCGAGACCCAGTACTTC. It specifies CASRGLETQYF.